The T cell receptor (beta chain) described here comes from a study of regulatory T cells in long-lasting Graves disease (dated by TCRdb to about 2021). About the full investigation: Persistent Graves' disease meant more than 5 years of antithyroid drug treatment with TSH receptor autoantibodies that stayed positive. Patients with persistent Graves' disease were compared with patients with newly diagnosed Graves' disease using TCR sequencing and RNA sequencing of peripheral blood. A total of approximately 35 samples underwent TCR sequencing: about 13 from persistent and around 20 from newly diagnosed Graves' disease patients. The study took place in China and was registered as a clinical trial. In the clinical cohort, patients with persistent Graves' disease had used antithyroid drugs for an average of roughly 10 years. Study-wide conclusions, independent of this receptor: Only peripheral blood was studied, because thyroid tissue, the primary lesion, was inaccessible. Sequencing and analysis were restricted to the TCR beta chain. Persistent disease showed preferential use of TRBV28, TRBJ1-2 and TRBJ2-5, whereas newly diagnosed disease favored TRBV20-1 and TRBJ2-1. Persistent Graves' disease patients showed lower TCR Shannon entropy and fewer highly expanded clones than newly diagnosed patients, suggesting clonal expansion. As a limitation, the authors acknowledged that the small sample size may reduce accuracy. Patients with persistent disease shared more public clonotypes (about 2,900) than newly diagnosed patients did (966).

The CDR3 contains 17 residues, cysteine and phenylalanine counted. Of all the DNA, just the CDR3 is kept, 51 bases in frame from base 1. CDR1 and CDR2 are read off the germline V gene (reference sequence) as LNHDA and SQIVND. Trimming removed 5 bases from V and 2 bases from J; the gene matches leave 11 bases unexplained. The time point label corresponds to: persistent/refractory GD, antithyroid drugs over 5 years with positive TRAb. RNA was extracted from PBMCs in TRIzol for both TCR sequencing and RNA sequencing. Graves' disease was diagnosed according to American Thyroid Association guidelines. Patients for the study were recruited at an endocrinology department in Xi'an, China. Each patient gave about 9.1 milliliters of peripheral blood, collected in an EDTA anticoagulant tube. Ficoll Paque Plus density gradient separation was used to isolate PBMCs, and no additional T cell sorting was done. An Agilent 2100 Bioanalyzer and agarose gel were used to assess RNA quality, and a NanoDrop 2000 was used to measure RNA concentration.

The library relied on multiplex PCR. The reads were generated on an Illumina HiSeq 4000. iRepertoire HTBI primers and Arm-PCR amplification of CDR3 regions were used to construct TCR beta libraries. Gel purification was performed on PCR products prior to sequencing. The authors' analysis ran thus. A total of roughly 65 TRBV and some 15 TRBJ segments were identified across samples and were used for gene usage analysis of CDR3 amino acid clonotypes. COPE and FqMerger were used to merge the filtered high-quality paired reads into contigs. BLAST was used to align contigs to IMGT TRBV, TRBD and TRBJ reference genes, with CDR3 defined following IMGT. Any clonotype with a frequency above 0.1% was classified as a highly expanded clone. Shannon entropy was used to measure repertoire diversity, and the Gini coefficient was used to measure V-J evenness. A clonotype found in more than one individual was treated as public. TCRdb applied fastp at Q25 and MiXCR to the public reads, then kept only in-frame beta chains. Every CDR3 protein is listed once, alongside the most common genes and DNA of its rows. None of the V and J calls come from the authors' own analysis; TCRdb made them. In this sample the table shows around 450,000 distinct CDR3 sequences, around a fifth of which occur a single time. The ten largest clones represent about 6.6% of the sample.

This clonotype occurred many times. Its antigen has not been determined. One base away there is no much larger clone; base qualities are not given. Sequences were derived from peripheral blood mononuclear cells (PBMCs), sampled when the disease was refractory, from a patient treated with antithyroid drugs. The sequence is built from TRBV19 and TRBJ1-5, with 8 central nucleotides matching TRBD1. The source is a female donor with Graves disease. The nucleotide sequence is TGTGCCAGTAGTGGGGGGACAGGCCGGCTGGGCAATCAGCCCCAGCATTTT. Translation gives CASSGGTGRLGNQPQHF.